One sample yielded the 20 T cell receptor beta chains listed below, sequenced in a study of beta chain features in type 1 diabetes. Their cognate antigens are unknown. Findings and caveats of the study: Among patients with Type 1 diabetes, TCRB CDR3s were moderately but significantly shorter in every one of the four CD4+ subsets.

Of the isolated RNA, all was reverse transcribed, and so the sequenced material was expressed TCRB transcripts. The table came from immunoSEQ multiplex PCR; TCRdb's copy has only in-frame clones and leaves some out. The profile covers 53,000 or so clones, with 50% to 75% appearing a single time and around 0.29% taken by the ten largest. Sequenced input: stem cell memory CD4+ T cells from blood. These receptor sequences come from a woman in her 30s with type 1 diabetes.

The V gene is TRBV5-8, the J gene TRBJ2-3; the D is unclear. The ends were cut back, 2 bases at V and 5 bases at J, with 15 bases in the middle. Germline V gene data show CDR1 as SGHTS and CDR2 as YDEGEE. CDR3 size: 15 residues. In DNA, the CDR3 is TGTGCCAGCAGCTTTCGTGGCATGACGGGAGATACGCAGTATTTT. It specifies CASSFRGMTGDTQYF.

The chain combines TRBV10-3 with TRBJ1-1, with 9 bases matching TRBD1. Germline V gene sequence: CDR1 ENHRY, CDR2 SYGVKD. The CDR3 length is 14 residues. V lost 6 bases and J lost 3; bases outside the gene matches: 5. The CDR3 is CAIRTGGLDTEAFF. The CDR3 region has the DNA TGTGCCATCAGGACAGGGGGGTTGGACACTGAAGCTTTCTTT.

DNA of the CDR3: TGTGCCAGCAGCCCGGGACACCGGAACACTGAAGCTTTCTTT. Translation gives CASSPGHRNTEAFF. The V and J genes are TRBV11-2 and TRBJ1-1; D may be TRBD1 (6 bases). Trimming took off 5 bases at V and 1 base at J, with 11 bases between the two ends. The CDR3 is made up of 14 amino acids. CDR1 and CDR2 (germline): SGHAT, FQNNGV.

The rearrangement joins TRBV19 to TRBJ2-7; a possible D gene is TRBD1 (6 bases). CDR3 length equals 14 residues. CDR1 is LNHDA and CDR2 is SQIVND in the germline V gene (reference sequence). V shed 5 bases and J shed 1 base, with 12 bases lying between them. The CDR3 bases are TGTGCCAGTAGTTCCGCGGACAGTTCCTACGAGCAGTACTTC. This encodes CASSSADSSYEQYF.

The V gene is TRBV19, the J gene TRBJ2-6, with 14 bases fitting TRBD2. Trimming at V came to 4 bases and at J to 4 bases, leaving 12 bases not matched to a gene. Germline assignment: CDR1 LNHDA and CDR2 SQIVND (reference sequence). The CDR3 has 20 amino acids. CDR3 coding DNA: TGTGCCAGTAGTACAATAAACCTGGGACTAGCGGGGGCCGGGGCCAACGTCCTGACTTTC. It translates to CASSTINLGLAGAGANVLTF.

The chain recombines TRBV28 with TRBJ2-7; maybe TRBD1 (8 bases). Per germline, CDR1 MDHEN and CDR2 SYDVKM. V lost 6 bases, J lost 2 bases, and 17 bases lay in between. There are 15 residues in the CDR3. In nucleotides, the CDR3 is TGTGCCAGCAGACGGACAGGGAGGGCCGCCTACGAGCAGTACTTC. Protein: CASRRTGRAAYEQYF.

This chain uses TRBV6-5 with TRBJ2-7, with D tentatively TRBD1 (6 bases). The CDR3 covers 14 residues. The germline CDR1 and CDR2 sequences are MNHEY and SVGAGI. V gave up 7 bases and J gave up 3 bases, with 16 bases separating them. Written as DNA, the CDR3 is TGTGCCAGCAAGGACAGCCCATACCTCTACGAGCAGTACTTC. Encoded protein: CASKDSPYLYEQYF.

The V gene is TRBV5-6, the J gene TRBJ1-1, with D maybe TRBD1 (6 bases). The CDR3 runs to 15 residues. V gave up 3 bases and J gave up 1 base, with 13 bases separating them. The germline CDR1 and CDR2 sequences are SGHDT and YYEEEE. CDR3 nucleotides: TGTGCCAGCAGCTCTGACCAGGGGAGGAACACTGAAGCTTTCTTT. This translates into CASSSDQGRNTEAFF.

This sequence joins TRBV18 and TRBJ2-5, with a tentative D call TRBD2 (6 bases). The V and J ends lost 6 bases and 2 bases respectively, with 13 bases between them. CDR1 KGHSH and CDR2 LQKENI come from the germline V gene. CDR3 size: 14 residues. The CDR3 nucleotides are TGTGCCAGCTCGACTATAGCGGCTCAAGAGACCCAGTACTTC. Amino acids: CASSTIAAQETQYF.

V and J are TRBV6-6 and TRBJ2-1; D gene ambiguous. CDR3 length: 15 residues. CDR1 is MNHNY and CDR2 is SVGAGI in the germline V gene (reference sequence). V was trimmed by 6 bases and J by 2 bases, leaving 14 bases between them. CDR3 residues: CASSPWRHPYNEQFF. CDR3 sequence (DNA): TGTGCCAGCAGCCCCTGGCGACATCCCTACAATGAGCAGTTCTTC.

The chain links TRBV28 to TRBJ2-1, with 10 bases lining up with TRBD2. CDR1 and CDR2 (germline): MDHEN, SYDVKM. J lost 6 bases, V lost 2 bases, and 4 bases had no gene match. The length of the CDR3 is 15 residues. As DNA, the CDR3 is TGTGCCAGCAGTTTACCTAGCGGGAGCCCCAATGAGCAGTTCTTC. Protein product: CASSLPSGSPNEQFF.

V gene TRBV7-9 combines with J gene TRBJ1-5; 7 nucleotides align to TRBD1. V lost 3 bases, J lost 4 bases, and 6 bases stayed unmatched. The CDR3 covers 15 residues. Germline CDR1 reads SEHNR; CDR2 reads FQNEAQ (reference sequence). The CDR3 spells CASSFYGQENQPQHF. The CDR3 coding sequence is TGTGCCAGCAGCTTTTACGGACAGGAGAATCAGCCCCAGCATTTT.

The chain recombines TRBV18 with TRBJ1-2; perhaps TRBD1 as D (6 bases). V was pared by 2 bases and J by 3 bases, with 10 bases between. Germline lookup yields CDR1 KGHSH and CDR2 LQKENI. The CDR3 is 14 residues long. The CDR3 reads CASSPIAGDYGYTF. CDR3 coding DNA: TGTGCCAGCTCACCAATCGCAGGGGACTATGGCTACACCTTC.

The chain couples TRBV30 to TRBJ1-5; D may be TRBD1 (5 bases). With 1 base removed from V and 3 bases from J, the gap between germline ends came to 7 bases. The CDR3 is 13 residues long. CDR1 and CDR2 from the germline V gene are GTSNPN and SVGIG (reference sequence). Here the CDR3 DNA reads TGTGCCTGGAGTGACAGGAACAATCAGCCCCAGCATTTT. Translation gives CAWSDRNNQPQHF.

The chain is built from TRBV6-5 and TRBJ1-5; D is possibly TRBD1 (6 bases). V was cut by 3 bases and J by 6 bases, with 12 bases left in between. CDR3 size: 14 residues. Germline CDR1 and CDR2: MNHEY and SVGAGI. The CDR3 region is CASSYSGDGQPQHF. Here the CDR3 DNA reads TGTGCCAGCAGTTATTCAGGGGACGGTCAGCCCCAGCATTTT.

The chain joins TRBV18 to TRBJ1-2, with a tentative D call TRBD1 (5 bases). CDR3 length: 14 residues. Trimming stripped 3 bases from V and 14 bases from J, with 22 bases between. CDR1 is KGHSH and CDR2 is LQKENI in the germline V gene. This chain's CDR3 is CASSPRQRTMLGTF. The CDR3 coding sequence is TGTGCCAGCTCACCCAGACAGCGGACTATGCTAGGAACCTTC. The full variable domain, its missing parts supplied by reference TRBV18 and TRBJ1-2, is NAGVMQNPRHLVRRRGQEARLRCSPMKGHSHVYWYRQLPEEGLKFMVYLQKENIIDESGMPKERFSAEFPKEGPSILRIQQVVRGDSAAYFCASSPRQRTMLGTFGSGTRLTVV.

CDR3 sequence: CASSFTGGRTEAFF. CDR3 sequence (DNA): TGCGCCAGCAGCTTTACAGGGGGCCGGACTGAAGCTTTCTTT. The chain combines TRBV5-1 with TRBJ1-1; 9 bases are a match to TRBD1. The V gene's germline CDR1 is SGHRS and CDR2 YFSETQ. The J segment lost 5 bases and the V segment lost 2 bases, leaving 4 bases of the junction unmatched. The CDR3 extends over 14 amino acids.

This chain links TRBV18 with TRBJ1-2, with D perhaps TRBD1 (6 bases). The CDR3 sequence is 15 residues long. V was cut by 2 bases and J by 7 bases, with 17 bases left in between. Germline CDR1 is KGHSH and CDR2 is LQKENI. The CDR3 reads CASSPSSGGTFGYTF. The CDR3 DNA reads TGTGCCAGCTCACCATCGTCGGGGGGCACTTTTGGCTACACCTTC. The complete variable domain, with remaining parts taken from reference TRBV18 and TRBJ1-2, reads NAGVMQNPRHLVRRRGQEARLRCSPMKGHSHVYWYRQLPEEGLKFMVYLQKENIIDESGMPKERFSAEFPKEGPSILRIQQVVRGDSAAYFCASSPSSGGTFGYTFGSGTRLTVV.

This clone was recorded a few times. This chain links TRBV2 with TRBJ2-1, with 8 bases identical to TRBD2. Germline V lookup: CDR1 SNHLY, CDR2 FYNNEI. V shed 1 base and J 9 bases; nucleotides not matched to a gene: 2. CDR3 length: 13 residues. This chain's CDR3 is CASSEERGIEQFF. In nucleotides, the CDR3 is TGTGCCAGCAGTGAAGAGCGGGGGATTGAGCAGTTCTTC.

J is TRBJ2-7 and V is TRBV6-5; no firm D call. The CDR3 length is 13 residues. V was trimmed by 6 bases and J by 4 bases, leaving 13 bases between them. Germline V lookup: CDR1 MNHEY, CDR2 SVGAGI. This CDR3 reads CASRPLGSYEQYF. CDR3 in DNA: TGTGCCAGCAGACCGCTCGGTTCGTACGAGCAGTACTTC.